The 28 T cell receptor beta chains in this list originate from one sample, sequenced in a study of T cells in Graves' hyperthyroidism and ophthalmopathy. Regions amplified from RNA transcripts were the TCR beta CDR3 regions. With the HTBI primer set, the TCR CDR3 went through a first round of RT-PCR. TCRdb used MiXCR to reprocess the multiplex PCR reads, holding one entry per CDR3 protein. The table has around 370,000 distinct CDR3 sequences, approximately 17% seen once. The source material was blood. The receptors come from a man younger than 35 with Graves' ophthalmopathy.

This clonotype was detected only a few times. This chain connects TRBV20-1 to TRBJ2-3, with no clear D. Trimming removed 5 bases from V and 2 bases from J, with 14 bases in between. This CDR3 has 14 residues. Germline V gives CDR1 DFQATT, CDR2 SNEGSKA (reference sequence). CDR3 DNA sequence: TGCAGTGCTTCCTCTAAGGACCCCACAGATACGCAGTATTTT. This gives the protein CSASSKDPTDTQYF.

This clonotype was counted ten times or more. CDR3 region: CASSFLANEQYF. The CDR3 DNA reads TGCGCCAGCAGCTTCCTAGCGAACGAGCAGTACTTC. This chain links TRBV5-1 with TRBJ2-7; tentative D call: TRBD2 (6 bases). CDR1 SGHRS and CDR2 YFSETQ come from the germline V gene. The ends were cut back, 2 bases at V and 5 bases at J, with 8 bases in the middle. The CDR3 is 12 amino acids.

This clonotype has ten or more counts. The chain has TRBV11-2 and TRBJ2-6; D is perhaps TRBD1 (6 bases). In germline, CDR1 is SGHAT, CDR2 FQNNGV. The ends were cut back, 5 bases at V and 1 base at J, with 15 bases in the middle. The CDR3 contains 17 residues. CDR3 bases: TGTGCCAGCAGCCGCCGGACAGATCTGTCTGGGGCCAACGTCCTGACTTTC. Its translation: CASSRRTDLSGANVLTF.

This clonotype was seen repeatedly, ten times or more. The genes are TRBV28 and TRBJ1-2, with TRBD1 matching 7 bases. The germline CDR1 and CDR2 sequences are MDHEN and SYDVKM. The CDR3 sequence is 15 residues long. The V and J ends lost 5 bases and 6 bases, in that order; junction bases with no gene match: 12. CDR3 region: CASSRAGTVHHGYTF. The CDR3 nucleotides are TGTGCCAGCAGTCGTGCCGGGACAGTCCACCATGGCTACACCTTC.

This clonotype has a handful of counts. This rearrangement joins TRBV7-3 to TRBJ1-2; D perhaps matches TRBD1 (5 bases). Germline CDR1 SGHTA, CDR2 FQGTGA. Between the trimmed V and J ends, which lost 4 bases and 6 bases, there was a span of 21 bases. The CDR3 runs to 16 residues. This CDR3 is CASSSHPTGLVDGYTF. CDR3 DNA sequence: TGTGCCAGCAGCTCCCACCCAACAGGCCTGGTCGATGGCTACACCTTC.

In this sample, this clonotype turned up a few times. The rearrangement joins TRBV5-8 to TRBJ2-7; the D gene is possibly TRBD2 (6 bases). The germline V and J ends were trimmed by 0 bases and 6 bases, with 16 bases remaining between them. Germline CDR1 is SGHTS and CDR2 is YDEGEE. CDR3 length equals 15 residues. This CDR3 reads CASSLEGGAWCEQYF. CDR3 nucleotide sequence: TGTGCCAGCAGCTTGGAGGGCGGGGCGTGGTGCGAGCAGTACTTC. Filled out from reference TRBV5-8 and TRBJ2-7, the complete variable domain reads EAGVTQSPTHLIKTRGQQATLRCSPISGHTSVYWYQQALGLGLQFLLWYDEGEERNRGNFPPRFSGRQFPNYSSELNVNALELEDSALYLCASSLEGGAWCEQYFGPGTRLTVT.

This clonotype was counted a few times. CDR3 DNA sequence: TGTGCCAGCAGCAATAGACAGGTACCCTACGAGCAGTACTTC. Translating it yields CASSNRQVPYEQYF. The chain is built from TRBV6-1 and TRBJ2-7, with D perhaps TRBD1 (6 bases). V lost 6 bases to trimming and J lost 2 bases, with 14 bases between them. CDR3 length equals 14 residues. Germline CDR1 and CDR2: MNHNS and SASEGT.

This clonotype was found many times. The chain is built from TRBV5-6 and TRBJ1-1; TRBD1 matches at 8 bases. The germline CDR1 and CDR2 sequences are SGHDT and YYEEEE. J lost 5 bases, V lost 4 bases, and 7 bases had no gene match. The CDR3 runs to 14 residues. The CDR3 is CASSRNRGRTEAFF. In DNA, the CDR3 is TGTGCCAGCAGCAGGAACAGGGGGAGGACTGAAGCTTTCTTT.

The genes are TRBV7-2 and TRBJ2-7; 10 bases are shared with TRBD1. The V gene end was trimmed by 5 bases and the J gene end by 2 bases; junction bases not matched to a gene: 12. The CDR3 runs 17 residues. Per the germline V gene, CDR1 is SGHTA and CDR2 is FQGNSA. The CDR3 DNA sequence: TGTGCCAGCAGCCAAGAAGCCCCGGGGACAGGGGCCTACGAGCAGTACTTC. Protein sequence: CASSQEAPGTGAYEQYF.

This clonotype was seen a few times. The DNA of the CDR3 is TGCAGTGCTAGAGGGGGGGACAGGGATGTCTATGGCTACACCTTC. As protein: CSARGGDRDVYGYTF. This chain connects TRBV20-1 to TRBJ1-2, with TRBD1 identical over 9 bases. This CDR3 has 15 amino acids. Germline CDR1 DFQATT, CDR2 SNEGSKA (reference sequence). Trimming took 1 base from V and 4 from J; bases not matched to a gene: 7.

The rearrangement joins TRBV5-1 to TRBJ2-7; 7 bases line up with TRBD1. Germline V gene sequence: CDR1 SGHRS, CDR2 YFSETQ. Germline trimming cut 3 bases from V and 5 bases from J; bases unmatched to any gene: 8. This CDR3 has 14 amino acids. The CDR3 DNA reads TGCGCCAGCAGCTCAGACAGGGTCGGGAACGAGCAGTACTTC. This encodes CASSSDRVGNEQYF.

V and J are TRBV19 and TRBJ2-7, with 10 bases fitting TRBD1. In germline, CDR1 is LNHDA, CDR2 SQIVND (reference sequence). Trimming took 3 bases from V and 3 from J; bases not matched to a gene: 5. CDR3 length: 15 amino acids. The CDR3: CASSMGTGVVYEQYF. The CDR3 nucleotides read TGTGCCAGTAGTATGGGGACAGGGGTTGTCTACGAGCAGTACTTC.

The CDR3 sequence: CASSLPPEQANTGELFF. The CDR3, as DNA: TGCGCCAGCAGTCTTCCTCCGGAACAGGCGAACACCGGGGAGCTGTTTTTT. V gene TRBV4-1 combines with J gene TRBJ2-2; possibly TRBD1 for D (5 bases). The CDR3 is 17 residues long. Trimming pared 6 bases from V and 0 bases from J, leaving 17 bases between. Germline assignment: CDR1 MGHRA and CDR2 YSYEKL.

The rearrangement uses TRBV3-1 and TRBJ2-2; 11 positions agree with TRBD2. Germline V gene sequence: CDR1 LGHDT, CDR2 YNNKEL (reference sequence). There are 19 residues in the CDR3. V shed 5 bases, J shed 2 bases, and the junction held 13 bases outside the gene matches. CDR3 sequence (DNA): TGTGCCAGCAGCTACGAACCGGGACTAGCGGTGATCAACACCGGGGAGCTGTTTTTT. It codes for CASSYEPGLAVINTGELFF.

In this sample, this clonotype turned up a few times. The rearrangement links TRBV7-3 to TRBJ2-3; 11 bases align to TRBD2. Losses at the gene ends were 4 bases for V and 4 bases for J; bases not matched to a gene: 10. The CDR3 sequence is 17 residues long. CDR1 and CDR2 (germline): SGHTA, FQGTGA. This CDR3 reads CASSSLAGTSGADTQYF. CDR3 coding DNA: TGTGCCAGCAGCTCGTTAGCCGGGACTAGCGGCGCAGATACGCAGTATTTT.

The genes are TRBV5-1 and TRBJ2-6; no clear D. V lost 0 bases and J 4 bases, leaving 14 bases between the germline ends. CDR3 length: 17 residues. Germline values: CDR1 SGHRS, CDR2 YFSETQ. CDR3 in DNA: TGCGCCAGCAGCTTGGCCCCCCCCGAGACGGGGGCCAACGTCCTGACTTTC. As protein: CASSLAPPETGANVLTF.

Concerning this clonotype: A much larger clone is a single base away; this may be a read error. This chain connects TRBV6-5 to TRBJ1-5, with 8 bases aligning to TRBD1. Germline V lookup: CDR1 MNHEY, CDR2 SVGAGI. The CDR3 runs to 14 residues. Losses at the gene ends were 0 bases for V and 5 bases for J; bases not matched to a gene: 0. The CDR3 is CASSYSTGDQPQHF. CDR3 DNA sequence: TGTGCCAGCAGTTACTCGACAGGGGATCAGCCCCAGCATTTT.

This clonotype was observed many times. The chain combines TRBV6-1 with TRBJ2-6; tentative D call: TRBD2 (5 bases). The CDR3 runs 14 residues. Germline CDR1 reads MNHNS; CDR2 reads SASEGT. Between the trimmed V and J ends, which lost 5 bases and 2 bases, there was a span of 7 bases. The CDR3 region has the DNA TGTGCCAGCAGTAAGGAGGCTGGGGCCAACGTCCTGACTTTC. It is translated as CASSKEAGANVLTF.

This clonotype occurred many times. CDR3 residues: CASSLTFLGQEGPPLHF. As DNA, the CDR3 is TGTGCCAGCAGTCTAACCTTTCTGGGACAGGAGGGTCCACCCCTCCACTTT. J is TRBJ1-6 and V is TRBV27; 8 nucleotides align to TRBD1. V dropped 5 bases and J dropped 11; count of bases not matched to a gene: 17. The CDR3 consists of 17 residues. Germline V CDR1 and CDR2: MNHEY, SMNVEV (reference sequence).

The chain joins TRBV9 to TRBJ2-1; 12 nucleotides line up with TRBD2. Trimming at V came to 4 bases and at J to 4 bases, leaving 6 bases not matched to a gene. This CDR3 is built from 16 residues. Germline-derived CDR1 and CDR2 are SGDLS and YYNGEE. DNA of the CDR3: TGTGCCAGCAGCCATCCTCTAGCGGGGGGGTACAATGAGCAGTTCTTC. Translated: CASSHPLAGGYNEQFF.

In its sample, this clonotype was seen many times. V gene TRBV4-2 combines with J gene TRBJ2-7; TRBD1 aligns across 7 bases. Germline V CDR1 and CDR2: LGHNA, YNFKEQ. There are 17 residues in the CDR3. V lost 2 bases to trimming and J lost 3 bases; unmatched junction nucleotides: 13. CDR3 loop: CASSQSPRAGTDYEQYF. The CDR3 DNA follows: TGTGCCAGCAGCCAATCCCCGAGGGCCGGGACAGACTACGAGCAGTACTTC.

The sample holds many counts of this clonotype. At one of its ends the junction is not consistent with the germline gene, which may arise from a read error. The V call is TRBV2, the J call TRBJ2-5; D is perhaps TRBD1 or TRBD2 (5 bases each). The CDR3 has 15 amino acids. The germline CDR1 and CDR2 sequences are SNHLY and FYNNEI. The CDR3 nucleotides read TGTGCCAGCAGGGAAGACAGAGGGTCGTGGGAGACCCAGTACTTC. Amino acids: CASREDRGSWETQYF.

The rearrangement joins TRBV24-1 to TRBJ2-3; 8 bases align to TRBD1. The CDR3 loop spans 17 amino acids. Trimming at V came to 4 bases and at J to 0 bases, leaving 8 bases not matched to a gene. Germline lookup yields CDR1 KGHDR and CDR2 SFDVKD. The chain's CDR3 is CATSEGTGLPSTDTQYF. Written as DNA, the CDR3 is TGTGCCACCAGTGAGGGGACAGGCCTCCCTAGCACAGATACGCAGTATTTT.

This clonotype was detected many times. V is TRBV20-1 and J is TRBJ1-1, with D perhaps matching TRBD1 (5 bases). CDR1 and CDR2 (germline): DFQATT, SNEGSKA (reference sequence). The CDR3 covers 13 residues. V lost 6 bases and J lost 5, with 16 bases in between. The CDR3 DNA reads TGCAGTGCCCCCGAGGGGCGAGGGACTGAAGCTTTCTTT. The encoded protein is CSAPEGRGTEAFF.

DNA for the CDR3: TGTGCCAGTAGTATTACATGGAATGAGCAGTTCTTC. Translated: CASSITWNEQFF. The chain recombines TRBV19 with TRBJ2-1; D remains unclear. CDR3 length: 12 residues. Germline V gene sequence: CDR1 LNHDA, CDR2 SQIVND (reference sequence). V gave up 3 bases and J gave up 7 bases, with 7 bases separating them.

This chain's CDR3 is CASSGDSGANVLTF. CDR3 coding DNA: TGTGCCAGCAGCGGGGACTCTGGGGCCAACGTCCTGACTTTC. The genes are TRBV5-6 and TRBJ2-6; no reliable D call. Germline V CDR1 and CDR2: SGHDT, YYEEEE. V was pared by 4 bases and J by 0 bases, with 5 bases between. The CDR3 sequence is 14 residues long.

This clonotype was counted many times. A much larger clone lies one base from this, so it may be a read error. The chain joins TRBV2 to TRBJ1-1, with a weak D call TRBD1 (5 bases). The CDR3 is 11 amino acids. Between the trimmed V and J ends, which lost 6 bases and 6 bases, there was a span of 8 bases. Germline assignment: CDR1 SNHLY and CDR2 FYNNEI. The CDR3 here is CASRGGAEAFF. Written as DNA, the CDR3 is TGTGCCAGCAGGGGGGGGGCTGAAGCTTTCTTT.

CDR3 sequence reads: CASSPPGGLSSTGELFF. As DNA, the CDR3 is TGTGCCAGCAGCCCTCCCGGGGGCCTCTCGAGCACCGGGGAGCTGTTTTTT. This chain connects TRBV14 to TRBJ2-2; D may correspond to TRBD1 or TRBD2 (6 bases each). The CDR3 runs to 17 residues. Trimming took 4 bases from V and 4 from J, leaving 19 bases between them. CDR1 is SGHDN and CDR2 is FVKESK in the germline V gene.